The 28 T cell receptor beta chains given below trace back to one sample, sequenced in a study of blood T cell repertoires in COVID-19 (dated by TCRdb to 2020 to 2022). Library prep was done by the immunoSEQ multiplex PCR assay. This immuneACCESS table, as held by TCRdb, lists in-frame sequences with V and J called but not all clones. Of the missing ones, under half trace to an unresolved V gene in checked studies; the others have no known cause. The sample table shows about 200,000 clones, and 86% are seen once. In total, the top ten clones hold 5% to 7% of the sample. Sequenced input: PBMCs or T cells enriched from blood (not recorded which). The receptors here all came from a middle-aged man with acute COVID-19.

The sample holds one count of this clone. The genes are TRBV6-5 and TRBJ2-7; 8 nucleotides agree with TRBD1. V lost 3 bases and J lost 6; bases outside the gene matches: 10. The germline CDR1 and CDR2 sequences are MNHEY and SVGAGI. There are 15 residues in the CDR3. This CDR3 is CASSYGTGDFAEQYF. The CDR3 DNA reads as TGTGCCAGCAGTTATGGGACAGGCGACTTTGCCGAGCAGTACTTC.

The chain couples TRBV27 to TRBJ1-6, with TRBD1 identical over 7 bases. CDR1 is MNHEY and CDR2 is SMNVEV in the germline V gene (reference sequence). The CDR3 is made up of 15 amino acids. J lost 8 bases, V lost 6 bases, and 10 bases had no gene match. CDR3 nucleotide sequence: TGTGCCAGCAGAGTGACAGGGTACTCATATTCACCCCTCCACTTT. Amino acids: CASRVTGYSYSPLHF.

This chain links TRBV28 with TRBJ1-3; 9 bases align to TRBD1. The CDR3 spans 11 residues. With 8 bases clipped from V and 14 bases from J, the junction kept 7 bases outside the gene matches. CDR1 is MDHEN, CDR2 SYDVKM, per germline. The CDR3 DNA reads as TGTGCCAGCCGAAGGGGACAGGGTGTATATTTT. It is translated as CASRRGQGVYF.

CDR3 nucleotides: TGTGCCAGCAGTCCCGGACAGGGGAGGTATGGCTACACCTTC. Translation: CASSPGQGRYGYTF. The chain uses TRBV28 and TRBJ1-2, with 9 bases fitting TRBD1. This CDR3 is built from 14 residues. The trim removed 5 bases at V and 5 bases at J, leaving 6 bases unmatched. Germline assignment: CDR1 MDHEN and CDR2 SYDVKM.

The chain couples TRBV7-2 to TRBJ1-2; 7 bases align to TRBD1. Trimming took 4 bases from V and 5 from J; bases not matched to a gene: 4. The germline CDR1 and CDR2 sequences are SGHTA and FQGNSA. The CDR3 totals 13 residues. In nucleotides, the CDR3 is TGTGCCAGCAGCTGGGGACAGTTTTATGGCTACACCTTC. Its translation is CASSWGQFYGYTF.

This sequence joins TRBV19 and TRBJ2-1; 12 bases line up with TRBD2. V lost 9 bases and J lost 8; bases outside the gene matches: 8. Germline loops: CDR1 LNHDA, CDR2 SQIVND (reference sequence). CDR3 length: 14 residues. This CDR3 reads CASQTSGSVDEQFF. In DNA, the CDR3 is TGTGCCAGCCAGACTAGCGGGAGTGTCGATGAGCAGTTCTTC.

The chain recombines TRBV6-2 or TRBV6-3 with TRBJ2-1; 8 bases map to TRBD2. CDR1 MNHEY and CDR2 SVGEGT come from the germline V gene. V was clipped by 4 bases and J by 7 bases; unmatched bases: 9. The CDR3 runs to 15 residues. DNA of the CDR3: TGTGCCAGCAGTTTTAGAGGCGGGAGGCCAAATGAGCAGTTCTTC. Encoded protein: CASSFRGGRPNEQFF.

The chain recombines TRBV4-2 with TRBJ2-3; possible D gene TRBD2, 6 bases. Germline CDR1 is LGHNA and CDR2 is YNFKEQ. The CDR3 sequence is 18 residues long. V shed 1 base and J shed 5 bases, with 22 bases lying between them. CDR3 bases: TGTGCCAGCAGCCAAGGTAGTACGCGGACGGGAGCGGTAGATACGCAGTATTTT. Translation: CASSQGSTRTGAVDTQYF.

The V and J genes are TRBV23-1 and TRBJ2-7; no firm D call. TRBV23-1 has ORF status, its function being uncertain. The V end lost 8 bases, the J end lost 3 bases, and 5 bases lay between the germline ends. The CDR3 runs to 10 residues. CDR3 nucleotides: TGCGCCAGCGGGCACTACGAGCAGTACTTC. This translates into CASGHYEQYF.

The V and J genes are TRBV28 and TRBJ1-6; D perhaps matches TRBD1 (5 bases). The ends were cut back, 6 bases at V and 8 bases at J, with 14 bases in the middle. Germline V gene lookup returns CDR1 MDHEN and CDR2 SYDVKM. This CDR3 has 14 amino acids. For the CDR3, the DNA is TGTGCCAGCAGCCGGGGTGGAGGGGATTCACCCCTCCACTTT. This translates into CASSRGGGDSPLHF.

The chain links TRBV12-3 or TRBV12-4 to TRBJ1-1, with D unclear. Trimming took 6 bases from V and 1 from J, leaving 9 bases between them. CDR3 size: 13 residues. The CDR3 sequence is CASSSTENTEAFF. In DNA form, the CDR3 reads TGTGCCAGCAGCTCCACAGAGAACACTGAAGCTTTCTTT.

The chain employs TRBV27 and TRBJ2-7; tentatively, D is TRBD1 (5 bases). CDR3 length: 15 amino acids. Between the trimmed V and J ends, which lost 8 bases and 3 bases, there was a span of 20 bases. Germline CDR1 and CDR2: MNHEY and SMNVEV (reference sequence). The CDR3 region is CASLSRDGADYEQYF. CDR3 DNA: TGTGCCAGCCTTTCCAGGGATGGAGCTGACTACGAGCAGTACTTC.

The rearrangement uses TRBV28 and TRBJ1-2; the D gene is possibly TRBD1 (6 bases). The length of the CDR3 is 14 residues. The germline V and J ends were trimmed by 7 bases and 7 bases, with 19 bases remaining between them. Per germline, CDR1 MDHEN and CDR2 SYDVKM. The CDR3 nucleotides are TGTGCCAGCATCCCGATGGGGGCTGTGGGTGGCTACACCTTC. As protein: CASIPMGAVGGYTF.

In this sample, this clone turned up once. CDR3 protein: CASSGGGQGVGQPQHF. Written as DNA, the CDR3 is TGTGCCAGCAGCGGAGGCGGACAGGGGGTAGGACAGCCCCAGCATTTT. The chain joins TRBV7-9 to TRBJ1-5; TRBD1 matches 10 bases. Trimming removed 5 bases from V and 7 bases from J; junction bases left unmatched: 11. This CDR3 spans 16 amino acids. Germline V gene sequence: CDR1 SEHNR, CDR2 FQNEAQ (reference sequence).

The chain links TRBV7-2 to TRBJ2-7; D might be TRBD1 (6 bases). The V end was cut by 1 base, the J end by 9 bases, with 19 bases between. The CDR3 loop spans 15 amino acids. Per the germline V gene, CDR1 is SGHTA and CDR2 is FQGNSA. CDR3 loop: CASSLDGRAFRGQYF. In DNA form, the CDR3 reads TGTGCCAGCAGCTTAGACGGCAGGGCGTTCAGGGGGCAGTACTTC.

The chain is built from TRBV6-5 and TRBJ2-7; TRBD2 might be the D (6 bases). V gave up 6 bases and J gave up 2 bases, with 14 bases separating them. This CDR3 contains 14 residues. CDR1 is MNHEY, CDR2 SVGAGI, per germline. CDR3 bases: TGTGCCAGCAGGCCGGGACTTCACCCCTACGAGCAGTACTTC. Translation gives CASRPGLHPYEQYF.

The V call is TRBV27, the J call TRBJ2-7; D is possibly TRBD1 (6 bases). V gave up 8 bases and J gave up 2 bases, with 13 bases separating them. Germline V gives CDR1 MNHEY, CDR2 SMNVEV (reference sequence). This CDR3 contains 13 residues. CDR3 DNA sequence: TGTGCCAGCCGGCTGACAGGAACCTACGAGCAGTACTTC. This gives the protein CASRLTGTYEQYF.

The chain is built from TRBV6-2 or TRBV6-3 and TRBJ2-1; D is possibly TRBD2 (5 bases). The CDR3 is 12 amino acids. CDR1 MNHEY and CDR2 SVGEGT come from the germline V gene. V was trimmed by 2 bases and J by 10 bases, leaving 9 bases between them. CDR3 in amino acids: CASSYPEREQFF. CDR3 coding DNA: TGTGCCAGCAGTTACCCCGAGCGGGAGCAGTTCTTC.

A few counts support this clone. The V call is TRBV7-2, the J call TRBJ2-5, with 7 bases identical to TRBD2. Germline V CDR1 and CDR2: SGHTA, FQGNSA. V dropped 2 bases and J dropped 3; count of bases not matched to a gene: 9. CDR3 size: 16 residues. CDR3 region: CASSLTHAGVKETQYF. The CDR3, as DNA: TGTGCCAGCAGCTTAACCCACGCGGGAGTAAAAGAGACCCAGTACTTC.

As to this clone: The junction departs from the called germline gene at one end, perhaps through a read error. The chain has TRBV4-1 and TRBJ2-1; 9 bases fit TRBD1. The CDR3 length is 16 residues. CDR1 is MGHRA and CDR2 is YSYEKL in the germline V gene. The CDR3 nucleotides read TGCGCCAGCAGCCAAGCCGGGACAGGGAGAGTGGGCTTTCCCCTCTTC. It is translated as CASSQAGTGRVGFPLF.

This sequence joins TRBV9 and TRBJ2-2, with 8 bases identical to TRBD2. J gave up 5 bases and V 5 bases, and 5 bases lay outside the gene matches. The CDR3 is 14 amino acids. Germline lookup yields CDR1 SGDLS and CDR2 YYNGEE. CDR3 nucleotides: TGTGCCAGCAGTGGACTAGCCTATACCGGGGAGCTGTTTTTT. Amino acids: CASSGLAYTGELFF.

The chain carries TRBV18 and TRBJ1-1; 7 nucleotides align to TRBD1. Germline CDR1 is KGHSH and CDR2 is LQKENI. CDR3 length: 16 residues. The junction had 9 bases not matched to a gene; V was cut back by 2 bases and J by 3 bases. The CDR3: CASSPTGAVYDTEAFF. CDR3 DNA sequence: TGTGCCAGCTCACCAACAGGGGCAGTATATGACACTGAAGCTTTCTTT. The full variable domain, in which reference TRBV18 and TRBJ1-1 provide the parts outside the CDR3, is NAGVMQNPRHLVRRRGQEARLRCSPMKGHSHVYWYRQLPEEGLKFMVYLQKENIIDESGMPKERFSAEFPKEGPSILRIQQVVRGDSAAYFCASSPTGAVYDTEAFFGQGTRLTVV.

The V call is TRBV13, the J call TRBJ2-2; 10 bases line up with TRBD2. J was trimmed by 3 bases and V by 5 bases; bases with no gene match: 6. The CDR3 has 16 residues. Germline V gene data show CDR1 as PRHDT and CDR2 as FYEKMQ (reference sequence). The CDR3 sequence: CASSPGLAEYTGELFF. DNA for the CDR3: TGTGCCAGCAGCCCAGGACTAGCGGAGTACACCGGGGAGCTGTTTTTT.

This chain links TRBV4-1 with TRBJ2-5; no reliable D call. The CDR3 sequence is 11 residues long. Germline CDR1 MGHRA, CDR2 YSYEKL. The V and J ends lost 3 bases and 9 bases respectively, with 8 bases between them. The CDR3 reads CASSHLRSQYF. CDR3 nucleotide sequence: TGCGCCAGCAGCCATCTCAGGTCCCAGTACTTC.

This chain links TRBV28 with TRBJ2-7; perhaps TRBD1 as D (5 bases). Germline assignment: CDR1 MDHEN and CDR2 SYDVKM. Trimming removed 3 bases from V and 6 bases from J, with 15 bases in between. The CDR3 loop spans 14 amino acids. Written as DNA, the CDR3 is TGTGCCAGCAGTTTTTTCAGGGTATCATCCGAGCAGTACTTC. Protein sequence: CASSFFRVSSEQYF.

The V gene is TRBV27, the J gene TRBJ1-1; no reliable D call. CDR1 is MNHEY and CDR2 is SMNVEV in the germline V gene (reference sequence). Trimming cost V 4 bases and J 0 bases, with 9 bases left between them. The CDR3 has 14 amino acids. CDR3 protein: CASSSVLMNTEAFF. The DNA of the CDR3 is TGTGCCAGCAGTTCGGTCCTCATGAACACTGAAGCTTTCTTT.

This chain uses TRBV7-3 with TRBJ2-1, with 7 bases matching TRBD1. In germline, CDR1 is SGHTA, CDR2 FQGTGA. J gave up 2 bases and V 5 bases, and 18 bases lay outside the gene matches. The CDR3 is made up of 19 amino acids. This chain's CDR3 is CASSETETGDPFPYNEQFF. CDR3 nucleotide sequence: TGTGCCAGCAGCGAAACCGAAACAGGGGACCCGTTTCCCTACAATGAGCAGTTCTTC.

This clone is a singleton in its sample. V and J are TRBV2 and TRBJ2-4; no clear D gene. In germline, CDR1 is SNHLY, CDR2 FYNNEI. Trimming removed 2 bases at V and 7 bases at J, with 21 bases between. The CDR3 runs 17 residues. The DNA of the CDR3 is TGTGCCAGCAGTGAAACTATTAGTTTTGGGTTGTTGAACATTCAGTACTTC. Its protein product is CASSETISFGLLNIQYF.